The 29 T cell receptor beta chains given below trace back to one sample, sequenced in a study of T cell changes during pregnancy in multiple sclerosis. Sequenced by immunoSEQ multiplex PCR; TCRdb stores in-frame clones only, minus some. The table has about 55,000 clones, roughly 94% seen once. The sequencing used CD8+ T cells from peripheral blood mononuclear cells, collected in the third trimester of pregnancy. The origin of the receptors is a female donor with multiple sclerosis, enrolled in a pregnancy study.

The rearrangement links TRBV4-3 to TRBJ1-1, with D uncertain. V was cut by 5 bases and J by 6 bases, with 19 bases left in between. This CDR3 contains 15 residues. The germline CDR1 and CDR2 sequences are LGHNA and YSLEER. The CDR3 protein is CASSIKADGTAEAFF. The CDR3 region has the DNA TGCGCCAGCAGCATAAAGGCCGATGGTACAGCTGAAGCTTTCTTT.

The rearrangement joins TRBV4-1 to TRBJ2-3, with D maybe TRBD2 (5 bases). Germline V gives CDR1 MGHRA, CDR2 YSYEKL. V lost 0 bases and J 6 bases, leaving 19 bases between the germline ends. This CDR3 contains 17 residues. CDR3 sequence: CASSQDWSSGGVDTQYF. The DNA of the CDR3 is TGCGCCAGCAGCCAAGATTGGTCGAGCGGAGGAGTGGATACGCAGTATTTT.

The chain recombines TRBV7-2 with TRBJ1-5; TRBD1 aligns across 12 bases. Germline V lookup: CDR1 SGHTA, CDR2 FQGNSA. The CDR3 is made up of 17 amino acids. Losses at the gene ends were 5 bases for V and 0 bases for J; bases not matched to a gene: 5. The CDR3 protein is CASSTRDRGLSNQPQHF. CDR3 coding DNA: TGTGCCAGCAGCACAAGGGACAGGGGGCTTAGCAATCAGCCCCAGCATTTT.

The chain employs TRBV13 and TRBJ2-1, with 7 bases aligning to TRBD2. J lost 1 base, V lost 1 base, and 10 bases had no gene match. Germline-derived CDR1 and CDR2 are PRHDT and FYEKMQ (reference sequence). The length of the CDR3 is 18 residues. For the CDR3, the DNA is TGTGCCAGCAGCTTAGACCATGCGCGCGGGAGTTCCTACAATGAGCAGTTCTTC. This encodes CASSLDHARGSSYNEQFF.

Only one count was recorded for this clone. The chain carries TRBV30 and TRBJ2-3; no clear D. Between the trimmed V and J ends, which lost 0 bases and 3 bases, there was a span of 7 bases. The germline CDR1 and CDR2 sequences are GTSNPN and SVGIG (reference sequence). The CDR3 loop spans 13 amino acids. The CDR3 region is CAWSVALTDTQYF. Written as DNA, the CDR3 is TGTGCCTGGAGTGTAGCACTTACAGATACGCAGTATTTT.

The V and J genes are TRBV27 and TRBJ2-1; TRBD2 agrees at 8 bases. This CDR3 has 14 residues. Germline V lookup: CDR1 MNHEY, CDR2 SMNVEV (reference sequence). V shed 2 bases, J shed 7 bases, and the junction held 4 bases outside the gene matches. CDR3 coding DNA: TGTGCCAGCAGTTTAATGACTAGCGTGAATGAGCAGTTCTTC. Its protein product is CASSLMTSVNEQFF.

The chain is built from TRBV9 and TRBJ2-6, with 9 bases lining up with TRBD1. Germline CDR1 reads SGDLS; CDR2 reads YYNGEE. Unmatched junction bases numbered 5, after V lost 3 bases and J lost 1 base. The CDR3 loop spans 17 amino acids. This chain's CDR3 is CASSAWDRESGANVLTF. As DNA, the CDR3 is TGTGCCAGCAGCGCCTGGGACAGGGAATCTGGGGCCAACGTCCTGACTTTC.

The V gene is TRBV11-2, the J gene TRBJ2-1; D perhaps matches TRBD1 (7 bases). The CDR3 is 15 amino acids. V gave up 0 bases and J gave up 6 bases, with 12 bases separating them. From germline, CDR1 is SGHAT and CDR2 FQNNGV. The CDR3 sequence: CASSLDQGEVNEQFF. The CDR3 DNA follows: TGTGCCAGCAGCTTAGATCAGGGGGAGGTCAATGAGCAGTTCTTC.

This clone was found once. The chain combines TRBV6-1 with TRBJ2-2, with TRBD2 matching over 10 bases. Germline loops: CDR1 MNHNS, CDR2 SASEGT. The CDR3 is 18 amino acids. The ends lost 0 bases at V and 3 bases at J; junction bases unmatched: 7. As DNA, the CDR3 is TGTGCCAGCAGTGAAGCGGGAGGAAGCGGGAGGGACACCGGGGAGCTGTTTTTT. It translates to CASSEAGGSGRDTGELFF.

The chain joins TRBV9 to TRBJ1-2; D might be TRBD1 (6 bases). Germline CDR1 and CDR2: SGDLS and YYNGEE. Trimming shortened V by 4 bases and J by 1 base, and 17 bases separated the two germline ends. The CDR3 covers 16 residues. The CDR3 region has the DNA TGTGCCAGCAGCTCCGAAACGACAGGATTTAACTATGGCTACACCTTC. This codes for CASSSETTGFNYGYTF.

The genes are TRBV6-1 and TRBJ1-5, with D unresolved. The CDR3 is 15 amino acids. Germline assignment: CDR1 MNHNS and CDR2 SASEGT. Trimming took 5 bases from V and 5 from J, leaving 16 bases between them. The CDR3 sequence is CASSSPEHGYQPQHF. The CDR3 coding sequence is TGTGCCAGCAGTTCGCCGGAACACGGGTATCAGCCCCAGCATTTT.

The chain carries TRBV29-1 and TRBJ2-7; 10 bases match TRBD1. With V trimmed by 7 bases and J by 3 bases, 15 bases remained unmatched. The CDR3 has 16 residues. Germline CDR1 and CDR2: SQVTM and ANQGSEA. CDR3 in amino acids: CSAEGMSGTGVYEQYF. CDR3 DNA sequence: TGCAGCGCCGAGGGAATGAGTGGGACAGGGGTCTACGAGCAGTACTTC.

This chain uses TRBV11-3 with TRBJ2-1, with D unresolved. The CDR3 is 13 residues long. Trimming took 2 bases from V and 7 from J, leaving 9 bases between them. Germline CDR1 reads SGHNT; CDR2 reads YENEEA. CDR3 DNA: TGTGCCAGCAGCTTACCAAGAGGTAATGAGCAGTTCTTC. Encoded protein: CASSLPRGNEQFF.

This chain connects TRBV10-3 to TRBJ2-7; a weak D match, TRBD1 (5 bases). The CDR3 sequence is 12 residues long. V lost 0 bases, J lost 7 bases, and 7 bases lay in between. Germline V CDR1 and CDR2: ENHRY, SYGVKD. The CDR3 region is CAISESGAEQYF. The CDR3, as DNA: TGTGCCATCAGTGAGTCTGGGGCGGAGCAGTACTTC.

The CDR3 nucleotides read TGTGCCAGCTCACCACCGGGGGGGCAGGATGAAAAACTGTTTTTT. Protein: CASSPPGGQDEKLFF. The chain links TRBV18 to TRBJ1-4; a possible D gene is TRBD1 (6 bases). V was pared by 0 bases and J by 6 bases, with 11 bases between. The CDR3 has 15 amino acids. Germline V lookup: CDR1 KGHSH, CDR2 LQKENI.

The J gene is TRBJ2-1, the V gene TRBV15; 7 bases align to TRBD2. The ends lost 5 bases at V and 9 bases at J; junction bases unmatched: 7. The CDR3 contains 13 residues. From germline, CDR1 is LNHNV and CDR2 YYDKDF (reference sequence). CDR3 nucleotides: TGTGCCACCAGCGAGGCTAGCGGCACTGAGCAGTTCTTC. This codes for CATSEASGTEQFF.

This sequence joins TRBV6-1 and TRBJ1-1; the D is unclear. The V gene lost 2 bases and the J gene lost 3 bases, with 16 bases spanning the gap. This CDR3 region has 16 residues. Germline lookup yields CDR1 MNHNS and CDR2 SASEGT. The CDR3 bases are TGTGCCAGCAGTGAATTAAGGAGTGAAGCTCACACTGAAGCTTTCTTT. Its translation is CASSELRSEAHTEAFF.

V is TRBV9 and J is TRBJ1-1; the D is unclear. The CDR3 length is 13 residues. V was pared by 4 bases and J by 5 bases, with 12 bases between. Germline assignment: CDR1 SGDLS and CDR2 YYNGEE. The CDR3 nucleotides read TGTGCCAGCAGCCCATCGGGAGGGACTGAAGCTTTCTTT. It encodes CASSPSGGTEAFF.

This chain uses TRBV15 with TRBJ2-3; D uncertain. Looked up from germline, CDR1 is LNHNV and CDR2 is YYDKDF (reference sequence). This CDR3 has 13 residues. V dropped 2 bases and J dropped 6 bases, with 9 bases sitting between them. The CDR3 nucleotides are TGTGCCACCAGCAGACCCCTTCTGGATACGCAGTATTTT. Encoded protein: CATSRPLLDTQYF.

The J gene is TRBJ2-7, the V gene TRBV11-1; 8 positions match TRBD2. Trimming removed 5 bases from V and 4 bases from J; junction bases left unmatched: 10. The CDR3 has 15 amino acids. Germline V CDR1 and CDR2: SGHAT, FQDESV (reference sequence). The DNA for the CDR3 is TGTGCCAGCAGCCATCGAATAGCGGGAAATTACGAGCAGTACTTC. It is translated as CASSHRIAGNYEQYF.

Concerning this clone: The sample holds other DNA sequences that translate to the same CDR3. The chain recombines TRBV13 with TRBJ2-3, with 7 bases identical to TRBD1. V trimming: 5 bases; J trimming: 0 bases; junction bases outside the gene matches: 5. This CDR3 has 15 amino acids. Germline V gene data show CDR1 as PRHDT and CDR2 as FYEKMQ (reference sequence). The CDR3 DNA reads as TGTGCCAGCAGCACCCGACAGGGTAGCACAGATACGCAGTATTTT. This encodes CASSTRQGSTDTQYF.

The chain joins TRBV7-2 to TRBJ2-3, with D perhaps TRBD2 (5 bases). Germline V CDR1 and CDR2: SGHTA, FQGNSA. This CDR3 contains 12 residues. V was shortened by 1 base and J by 7 bases, with 6 bases between the two germline ends. CDR3 sequence: CASSLERYTQYF. As DNA, the CDR3 is TGTGCCAGCAGCTTAGAGCGGTATACGCAGTATTTT.

The chain links TRBV5-3 to TRBJ2-2; 10 bases agree with TRBD2. TRBV5-3 is an ORF, with its function uncertain. The V segment lost 4 bases and the J segment 7 bases; nucleotides outside the gene matches: 10. The length of the CDR3 is 16 residues. CDR3 bases: TGTGCCAGAAGCCTCCAGCGGGAGGGCCCGATCGGGGAGCTGTTTTTT. Protein product: CARSLQREGPIGELFF.

The chain carries TRBV19 and TRBJ2-1; TRBD1 matches 7 bases. CDR3 length: 17 amino acids. J was trimmed by 0 bases and V by 3 bases; bases with no gene match: 8. Per the germline V gene, CDR1 is LNHDA and CDR2 is SQIVND (reference sequence). Here the CDR3 DNA reads TGTGCCAGTAGTATCGTTCCGACAGGGTTCTCCTACAATGAGCAGTTCTTC. Its protein is CASSIVPTGFSYNEQFF.

The CDR3 DNA sequence: TGTGCCATCAGTGATTATTGGGGTAGCGGGGAAACCTCCTACGAGCAGTACTTC. It is translated as CAISDYWGSGETSYEQYF. This chain connects TRBV10-3 to TRBJ2-7, with TRBD2 matching 8 bases. The germline CDR1 and CDR2 sequences are ENHRY and SYGVKD. V shed 3 bases, J shed 0 bases, and the junction held 13 bases outside the gene matches. The CDR3 length is 18 residues.

The gene calls are TRBV10-3 and TRBJ2-1; TRBD2 matches at 13 bases. V gave up 4 bases and J gave up 6 bases; unmatched junction bases: 6. CDR1 and CDR2 (germline): ENHRY, SYGVKD. The CDR3 is made up of 16 amino acids. CDR3 sequence (DNA): TGTGCCATCAGTGGGACTAGCGGGAGAGCCAGCAATGAGCAGTTCTTC. Encoded protein: CAISGTSGRASNEQFF.

The DNA of the CDR3 is TGTGCCAGCAGCTTAGCGACACAGAACACCGGGGAGCTGTTTTTT. Translation: CASSLATQNTGELFF. The chain uses TRBV11-2 and TRBJ2-2, with D uncertain. The germline V gene has CDR1 SGHAT and CDR2 FQNNGV. V lost 1 base to trimming and J lost 1 base, with 7 bases between them. The CDR3 extends over 15 amino acids.

The V call is TRBV29-1, the J call TRBJ2-3; perhaps TRBD1 as D (6 bases). Germline V CDR1 and CDR2: SQVTM, ANQGSEA. V gave up 7 bases and J gave up 2 bases, with 19 bases separating them. The CDR3 consists of 15 residues. CDR3 in amino acids: CSGATGRIHTDTQYF. CDR3 nucleotide sequence: TGCAGCGGGGCAACAGGGCGGATCCACACAGATACGCAGTATTTT.

CDR3 DNA: TGCGCCAGCAGCCAAGAGCCGGGACAGGGGGTAGGTGAGCAGTTCTTC. It encodes CASSQEPGQGVGEQFF. The chain uses TRBV4-1 and TRBJ2-1, with 11 positions matching TRBD1. V lost 0 bases to trimming and J lost 9 bases; unmatched junction nucleotides: 7. The CDR3 is 16 residues long. Germline values: CDR1 MGHRA, CDR2 YSYEKL.